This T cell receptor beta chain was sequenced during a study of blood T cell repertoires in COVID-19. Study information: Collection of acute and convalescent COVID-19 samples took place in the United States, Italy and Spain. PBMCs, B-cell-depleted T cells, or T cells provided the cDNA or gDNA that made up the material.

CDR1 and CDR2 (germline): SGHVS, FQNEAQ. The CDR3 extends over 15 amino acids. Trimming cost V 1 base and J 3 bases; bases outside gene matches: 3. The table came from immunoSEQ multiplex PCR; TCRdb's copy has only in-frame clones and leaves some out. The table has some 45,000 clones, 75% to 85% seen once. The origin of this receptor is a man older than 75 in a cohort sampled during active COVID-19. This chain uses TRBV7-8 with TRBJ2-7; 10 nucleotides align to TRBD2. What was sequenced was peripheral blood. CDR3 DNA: TGTGCCAGCAGCTTAGGGGCTAGCGGGAGCTACGAGCAGTACTTC. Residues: CASSLGASGSYEQYF.